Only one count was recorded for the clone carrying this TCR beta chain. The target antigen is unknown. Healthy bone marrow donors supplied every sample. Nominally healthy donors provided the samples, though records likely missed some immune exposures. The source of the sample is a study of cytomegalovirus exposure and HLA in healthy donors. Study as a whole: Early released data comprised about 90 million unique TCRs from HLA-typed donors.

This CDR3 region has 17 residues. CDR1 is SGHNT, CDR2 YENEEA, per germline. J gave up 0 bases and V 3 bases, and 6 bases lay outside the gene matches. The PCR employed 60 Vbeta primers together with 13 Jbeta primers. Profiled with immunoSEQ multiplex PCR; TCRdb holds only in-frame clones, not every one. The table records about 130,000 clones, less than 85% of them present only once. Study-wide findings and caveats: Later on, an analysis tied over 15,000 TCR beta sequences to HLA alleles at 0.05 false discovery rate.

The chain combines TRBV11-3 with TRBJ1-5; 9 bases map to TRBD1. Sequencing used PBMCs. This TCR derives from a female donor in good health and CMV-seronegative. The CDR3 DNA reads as TGTGCCAGCAGCTTCAGACAGGGGGAGCATAGCAATCAGCCCCAGCATTTT. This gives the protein CASSFRQGEHSNQPQHF.